This T cell receptor (beta chain) was documented in a study of OX40 agonist ivuxolimab in advanced cancers. In the study overall: Administration of intravenous ivuxolimab to patients occurred every 2 weeks at 0.01 to 10 mg/kg. Overall study results and limits: Compared with CD4+, CD8+ T cells on average had more expanded clones. Certain nonresponders likewise exhibited a low normalized T-cell clonal expansion.

This clone was recorded once. The antigen remains unidentified. TCRdb keeps only in-frame clones here, not all; method: immunoSEQ multiplex PCR. The table includes 75,000 to 100,000 clones, under 95% detected once. Baseline was the first blood sampling point, followed by cycle 4 day 1 and cycle 7 day 1. In germline, CDR1 is MNHEY, CDR2 SMNVEV (reference sequence). The CDR3 has 16 residues. Trimming removed 0 bases from V and 12 bases from J; junction bases left unmatched: 14. The input for sequencing was CD4+ or CD8+ T cells sorted from blood, taken in a trial of the OX40 agonist ivuxolimab. The receptor's source is an adult with an advanced solid tumor such as melanoma, head and neck, liver or kidney cancer. The chain uses TRBV27 and TRBJ1-5; 7 bases fit TRBD1. The CDR3 DNA reads as TGTGCCAGCAGTTTATCCCCACGGACAGGTCGAGGAATCCAGCATTTT. Translating gives CASSLSPRTGRGIQHF.